Below, 20 T cell receptor beta chains from the same sample are listed, as sequenced in a study of beta chain features in type 1 diabetes. The investigators reverse transcribed all of the isolated RNA, so they sequenced expressed TCRB transcripts. The protocol was immunoSEQ multiplex PCR, while the TCRdb copy is restricted to in-frame clones and leaves out a portion. This table holds approximately 150,000 clones, more than 9% found once. Sequenced material: naive CD4+ T cells from blood. Every receptor here comes from a man between 18 and 29 years old in good health.

This clone was observed a few times. The rearrangement joins TRBV19 to TRBJ1-5; D remains ambiguous. This CDR3 spans 14 amino acids. The germline V gene has CDR1 LNHDA and CDR2 SQIVND (reference sequence). The V end lost 7 bases, the J end lost 0 bases, and 10 bases lay between the germline ends. As DNA, the CDR3 is TGTGCCAGTACCGCGGCATATAGCAATCAGCCCCAGCATTTT. The encoded protein is CASTAAYSNQPQHF.

V and J are TRBV19 and TRBJ2-1, with 14 bases fitting TRBD2. The trim removed 7 bases at V and 7 bases at J, leaving 3 bases unmatched. CDR1 and CDR2 (germline): LNHDA, SQIVND (reference sequence). The CDR3 covers 14 residues. In nucleotides, the CDR3 is TGTGCCAGTATGGGGACTAGCGGGGGTAATGAGCAGTTCTTC. This translates into CASMGTSGGNEQFF.

The J gene is TRBJ2-3, the V gene TRBV5-4; 8 bases match TRBD2. V gave up 4 bases and J gave up 5 bases; unmatched junction bases: 12. Germline V lookup: CDR1 SGHNT, CDR2 YYREEE (reference sequence). The CDR3 extends over 16 amino acids. CDR3 DNA sequence: TGTGCCAGCAGCCCCCGGGTAGCGGGGTTTAGAGATACGCAGTATTTT. It is translated as CASSPRVAGFRDTQYF.

This clone was observed a handful of times. This chain connects TRBV11-2 to TRBJ1-6, with 9 bases that match TRBD1. The CDR3 has 14 residues. Germline-derived CDR1 and CDR2 are SGHAT and FQNNGV. V was pared by 5 bases and J by 14 bases, with 10 bases of the junction left unmatched. CDR3 loop: CASSLTEWTGALHF. The CDR3 DNA follows: TGTGCCAGCAGCCTTACAGAATGGACAGGGGCCCTCCACTTT.

This clone was counted ten times or more. The genes are TRBV20-1 and TRBJ1-2; D ambiguous. The CDR3 sequence is 11 residues long. Germline loops: CDR1 DFQATT, CDR2 SNEGSKA (reference sequence). The CDR3 region has the DNA TGCAGCACTAGATCCAGCGGGGGCTACACCTTC. Translated: CSTRSSGGYTF.

The chain is built from TRBV6-6 and TRBJ2-5, with 9 bases lining up with TRBD1. Germline V gene data show CDR1 as MNHNY and CDR2 as SVGAGI (reference sequence). This CDR3 contains 14 residues. V lost 4 bases and J lost 5; bases outside the gene matches: 5. The CDR3 is CASSSDRGRETQYF. The CDR3 DNA sequence: TGTGCCAGCAGTTCGGACAGGGGAAGGGAGACCCAGTACTTC.

The chain is built from TRBV9 and TRBJ1-1, with 8 bases aligning to TRBD1. Germline CDR1 reads SGDLS; CDR2 reads YYNGEE. The CDR3 is 15 residues long. After removal of 3 bases from V and 3 bases from J, the junction contained 7 bases not matched to a gene. The CDR3 region has the DNA TGTGCCAGCAGCGGAATGACAGGGGCTTACACTGAAGCTTTCTTT. Its protein product is CASSGMTGAYTEAFF.

V usage is TRBV7-9 and J usage is TRBJ1-2, with D possibly TRBD1 on 5 matching bases. Germline CDR1 SEHNR, CDR2 FQNEAQ (reference sequence). V was trimmed by 4 bases and J by 7 bases, leaving 13 bases between them. CDR3 length: 13 amino acids. For the CDR3, the DNA is TGTGCCAGCAGCTCCTACCCGGGGGGTGGCTACACCTTC. Encoded protein: CASSSYPGGGYTF.

This clone was picked up a small number of times. The V and J genes are TRBV11-2 and TRBJ1-6; D unresolved. This CDR3 is built from 15 residues. V was cut by 1 base and J by 4 bases, with 8 bases left in between. The germline V gene has CDR1 SGHAT and CDR2 FQNNGV. CDR3 residues: CASSLGVWYNSPLHF. DNA of the CDR3: TGTGCCAGCAGCTTAGGCGTTTGGTATAATTCACCCCTCCACTTT.

This clone was seen more than once but under ten times. The chain couples TRBV30 to TRBJ1-2; 10 nucleotides align to TRBD1. The CDR3 loop spans 15 amino acids. V lost 3 bases and J lost 5; bases outside the gene matches: 9. Germline CDR1 GTSNPN, CDR2 SVGIG (reference sequence). DNA of the CDR3: TGTGCCTGGAGGCCGCGCCGGGACAGGGGTTATGGCTACACCTTC. Translation gives CAWRPRRDRGYGYTF.

This clone has only a few counts. The rearrangement uses TRBV5-1 and TRBJ2-7; TRBD2 might be the D (6 bases). This CDR3 region has 14 residues. Per the germline V gene, CDR1 is SGHRS and CDR2 is YFSETQ. V was shortened by 5 bases and J by 3 bases, with 15 bases between the two germline ends. The CDR3 spells CASRPRTGDYEQYF. The CDR3 DNA reads as TGCGCCAGCAGGCCTCGGACGGGGGACTACGAGCAGTACTTC.

This clone was counted only a few times. This chain uses TRBV19 with TRBJ2-5; 8 bases line up with TRBD1. Per germline, CDR1 LNHDA and CDR2 SQIVND (reference sequence). Trimming cost V 5 bases and J 4 bases; bases outside gene matches: 9. This CDR3 is 15 amino acids long. The CDR3 loop is CASSRRTGRPETQYF. In nucleotides, the CDR3 is TGTGCCAGTAGTCGACGGACAGGGCGGCCAGAGACCCAGTACTTC. The complete variable domain, with remaining parts taken from reference TRBV19 and TRBJ2-5, reads DGGITQSPKYLFRKEGQNVTLSCEQNLNHDAMYWYRQDPGQGLRLIYYSQIVNDFQKGDIAEGYSVSREKKESFPLTVTSAQKNPTAFYLCASSRRTGRPETQYFGPGTRLLVL.

The chain is built from TRBV4-2 and TRBJ1-2; D not certain. V lost 4 bases and J lost 5, with 20 bases in between. CDR1 is LGHNA, CDR2 YNFKEQ, per germline. The CDR3 length is 16 residues. The CDR3, as DNA: TGTGCCAGCAGCCCCTTGGGTGGGGAGCGGGGATATGGCTACACCTTC. Residues: CASSPLGGERGYGYTF.

The chain carries TRBV2 and TRBJ1-2; 9 bases fit TRBD1. Unmatched junction bases numbered 9, after V lost 1 base and J lost 6 bases. The CDR3 sequence is 16 residues long. Per germline, CDR1 SNHLY and CDR2 FYNNEI. The CDR3 region is CASSEGGQGIRDGYTF. CDR3 DNA: TGTGCCAGCAGTGAAGGGGGACAGGGAATAAGGGATGGCTACACCTTC.

This clone was counted only a few times. The gene calls are TRBV5-1 and TRBJ1-1, with a tentative D call TRBD1 (5 bases). The CDR3 contains 14 residues. Germline V gives CDR1 SGHRS, CDR2 YFSETQ. V lost 4 bases to trimming and J lost 2 bases, with 12 bases between them. The CDR3: CASSPGGGNTEAFF. The CDR3 DNA is TGCGCCAGCAGCCCCGGGGGGGGAAACACTGAAGCTTTCTTT.

The rearrangement links TRBV9 to TRBJ1-2; TRBD1 might be the D (6 bases). Germline V gene data show CDR1 as SGDLS and CDR2 as YYNGEE. The CDR3 loop spans 15 amino acids. Trimming took 3 bases from V and 7 from J, leaving 19 bases between them. CDR3 protein: CASSENTGLYGGYTF. CDR3 coding DNA: TGTGCCAGCAGCGAAAATACAGGGCTATACGGTGGCTACACCTTC.

The CDR3 nucleotides read TGTGCCAGCAGCTCGCGAGGCTCCTCCTACGAGCAGTACTTC. The encoded protein is CASSSRGSSYEQYF. The chain couples TRBV7-2 to TRBJ2-7; the D is unclear. The germline V and J ends were trimmed by 4 bases and 0 bases, with 10 bases remaining between them. In germline, CDR1 is SGHTA, CDR2 FQGNSA. This CDR3 is built from 14 residues.

The V gene is TRBV19, the J gene TRBJ2-7; possibly TRBD1 for D (5 bases). Germline V gene sequence: CDR1 LNHDA, CDR2 SQIVND (reference sequence). Trimming cost V 8 bases and J 0 bases, with 8 bases left between them. CDR3 length: 12 amino acids. The DNA of the CDR3 is TGTGCCAGTTTCGACAGCTCCTACGAGCAGTACTTC. Protein: CASFDSSYEQYF.

This clone was observed a handful of times. The rearrangement joins TRBV11-2 to TRBJ1-2, with D unresolved. V shed 2 bases and J shed 1 base, with 5 bases lying between them. Germline V CDR1 and CDR2: SGHAT, FQNNGV. The CDR3 has 13 residues. The chain's CDR3 is CASSLSVNYGYTF. The CDR3 DNA reads as TGTGCCAGCAGCTTATCGGTTAACTATGGCTACACCTTC.

This clone appeared a few times. The V and J genes are TRBV7-9 and TRBJ1-3; no firm D call. This CDR3 comprises 12 residues. Germline values: CDR1 SEHNR, CDR2 FQNEAQ (reference sequence). Trimming removed 5 bases at V and 4 bases at J, with 6 bases between. Here the CDR3 reads CASSQQGNTIYF. DNA of the CDR3: TGTGCCAGCAGCCAACAGGGAAACACCATATATTTT.